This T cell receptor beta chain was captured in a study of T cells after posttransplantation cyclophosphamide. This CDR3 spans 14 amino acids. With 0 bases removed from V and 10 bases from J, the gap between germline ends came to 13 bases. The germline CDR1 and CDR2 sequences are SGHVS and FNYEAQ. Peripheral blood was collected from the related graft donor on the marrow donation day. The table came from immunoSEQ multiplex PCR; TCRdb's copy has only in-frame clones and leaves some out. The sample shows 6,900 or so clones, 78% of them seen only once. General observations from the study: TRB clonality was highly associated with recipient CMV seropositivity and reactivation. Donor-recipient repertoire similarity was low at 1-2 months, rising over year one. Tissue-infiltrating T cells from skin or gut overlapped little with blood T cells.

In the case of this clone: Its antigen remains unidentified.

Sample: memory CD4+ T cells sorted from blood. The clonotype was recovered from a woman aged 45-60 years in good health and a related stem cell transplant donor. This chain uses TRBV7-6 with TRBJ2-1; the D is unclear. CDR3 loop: CASSLAVSSREQFF. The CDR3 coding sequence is TGTGCCAGCAGCTTAGCGGTGTCTTCTAGGGAGCAGTTCTTC.